One and the same sample provided the 28 T cell receptor beta chains below, sequenced in a study of blood T cell repertoires in COVID-19. Assay: immunoSEQ multiplex PCR; the TCRdb copy retains only in-frame clones and omits some. The sample has tens of thousands of clones; around four fifths are singletons. The sequencing input was peripheral blood. Receptor source: a human donor in a cohort sampled during active COVID-19.

This sequence joins TRBV15 and TRBJ1-3; D is unresolved. Germline V gene data show CDR1 as LNHNV and CDR2 as YYDKDF (reference sequence). V was shortened by 1 base and J by 2 bases, with 9 bases between the two germline ends. This CDR3 is built from 15 residues. DNA for the CDR3: TGTGCCACCAGCAGAGTGGACTTACCTGGAAACACCATATATTTT. Translated, it gives CATSRVDLPGNTIYF.

This rearrangement joins TRBV9 to TRBJ1-1; no definite D call. V shed 0 bases and J shed 3 bases, with 6 bases lying between them. Per the germline V gene, CDR1 is SGDLS and CDR2 is YYNGEE. CDR3 size: 13 residues. For the CDR3, the DNA is TGTGCCAGCAGCGTAGGTGGAGACACTGAAGCTTTCTTT. It codes for CASSVGGDTEAFF.

The J gene is TRBJ2-7, the V gene TRBV24-1; TRBD2 matches at 7 bases. CDR3 length: 14 residues. The junction had 5 bases not matched to a gene; V was cut back by 4 bases and J by 3 bases. Germline V gene sequence: CDR1 KGHDR, CDR2 SFDVKD. The CDR3 nucleotides are TGTGCCACCAGTGAGGGGGGGTTTGGCTACGAGCAGTACTTC. This encodes CATSEGGFGYEQYF.

The chain recombines TRBV27 with TRBJ1-6, with D possibly TRBD1 on 6 matching bases. The CDR3 contains 16 residues. The germline V gene has CDR1 MNHEY and CDR2 SMNVEV (reference sequence). Trimming removed 1 base from V and 7 bases from J, with 14 bases in between. The CDR3 region has the DNA TGTGCCAGCAGTTTATGGGGGGGACAAATAAATTCACCCCTCCACTTT. This codes for CASSLWGGQINSPLHF.

V and J are TRBV15 and TRBJ2-7; 10 positions agree with TRBD1. Trimming at V came to 3 bases and at J to 2 bases, leaving 4 bases not matched to a gene. This CDR3 comprises 15 residues. Germline V gene lookup returns CDR1 LNHNV and CDR2 YYDKDF (reference sequence). The CDR3 nucleotides are TGTGCCACCAGCAGGGGACAGGGGCAAACCTACGAGCAGTACTTC. Translated: CATSRGQGQTYEQYF. Based on the CDR3 plus reference TRBV15 and TRBJ2-7, the full variable domain is DAMVIQNPRYQVTQFGKPVTLSCSQTLNHNVMYWYQQKSSQAPKLLFHYYDKDFNNEADTPDNFQSRRPNTSFCFLDIRSPGLGDTAMYLCATSRGQGQTYEQYFGPGTRLTVT.

The chain joins TRBV6-5 to TRBJ2-7; 7 bases map to TRBD1. This CDR3 region has 12 residues. Trimming at V came to 7 bases and at J to 5 bases, leaving 5 bases not matched to a gene. Per germline, CDR1 MNHEY and CDR2 SVGAGI. CDR3 sequence (DNA): TGTGCCAGCACACGAACAGGGGACGAGCAGTACTTC. Translating it yields CASTRTGDEQYF.

Here the CDR3 reads CASSGETGFGYTF. The CDR3 DNA reads as TGTGCCAGCAGCGGGGAAACAGGGTTCGGCTACACCTTC. V usage is TRBV5-4 and J usage is TRBJ1-2, with D possibly TRBD1 on 6 matching bases. The germline V gene has CDR1 SGHNT and CDR2 YYREEE (reference sequence). V was clipped by 4 bases and J by 8 bases, with 15 bases between them. The CDR3 sequence is 13 residues long. Complete variable domain (other parts from reference TRBV5-4 and TRBJ1-2): ETGVTQSPTHLIKTRGQQVTLRCSSQSGHNTVSWYQQALGQGPQFIFQYYREEENGRGNFPPRFSGLQFPNYSSELNVNALELDDSALYLCASSGETGFGYTFGSGTRLTVV.

The rearrangement joins TRBV5-1 to TRBJ2-6; D possibly corresponds to TRBD2 (5 bases). V lost 0 bases, J lost 0 bases, and 10 bases lay in between. Per germline, CDR1 SGHRS and CDR2 YFSETQ. This CDR3 contains 17 residues. CDR3 region: CASSLVVSGSGANVLTF. The CDR3 nucleotides are TGCGCCAGCAGCTTGGTAGTCAGCGGCTCTGGGGCCAACGTCCTGACTTTC.

The chain is built from TRBV7-9 and TRBJ1-2, with 8 bases matching TRBD1. The germline V gene encodes CDR1 SEHNR and CDR2 FQNEAQ (reference sequence). The CDR3 totals 14 residues. The V gene end was trimmed by 5 bases and the J gene end by 2 bases; junction bases not matched to a gene: 4. The CDR3 sequence: CASSPGQGNYGYTF. The CDR3 DNA reads TGTGCCAGCAGCCCCGGACAGGGCAACTATGGCTACACCTTC.

The rearrangement uses TRBV30 and TRBJ1-2; D gene unclear. The CDR3 runs 12 residues. Deletions cut 0 bases from V and 8 bases from J, with 10 bases between. Germline CDR1 GTSNPN, CDR2 SVGIG (reference sequence). CDR3 sequence reads: CAWSVGREGYTF. CDR3 sequence (DNA): TGTGCCTGGAGTGTTGGGCGGGAAGGCTACACCTTC.

This clone was picked up a small number of times. The chain combines TRBV7-2 with TRBJ1-6; maybe TRBD1 (5 bases). CDR3 length: 15 amino acids. V dropped 5 bases and J dropped 2 bases, with 10 bases sitting between them. Germline V gives CDR1 SGHTA, CDR2 FQGNSA. CDR3 protein: CASSPPGTYNSPLHF. CDR3 nucleotide sequence: TGTGCCAGCAGCCCTCCAGGGACCTATAATTCACCCCTCCACTTT. Variable domain in full (rest from reference TRBV7-2 and TRBJ1-6): GAGVSQSPSNKVTEKGKDVELRCDPISGHTALYWYRQSLGQGLEFLIYFQGNSAPDKSGLPSDRFSAERTGGSVSTLTIQRTQQEDSAVYLCASSPPGTYNSPLHFGNGTRLTVT.

This clone has more than one count but fewer than ten. The chain couples TRBV7-2 to TRBJ2-1, with D perhaps TRBD2 (5 bases). Germline assignment: CDR1 SGHTA and CDR2 FQGNSA. The CDR3 sequence is 15 residues long. V shed 6 bases and J shed 0 bases, with 12 bases lying between them. The CDR3 nucleotides are TGTGCCAGCAGAAACGGGGATTTCTCCTACAATGAGCAGTTCTTC. This sequence encodes CASRNGDFSYNEQFF.

J is TRBJ2-7 and V is TRBV4-3; maybe TRBD1 (6 bases). V gave up 0 bases and J gave up 3 bases, with 18 bases separating them. Germline V lookup: CDR1 LGHNA, CDR2 YSLEER. This CDR3 contains 17 residues. This chain's CDR3 is CASSQDQSTGHSYEQYF. In DNA, the CDR3 is TGCGCCAGCAGCCAAGATCAATCGACAGGCCATAGCTACGAGCAGTACTTC.

V and J are TRBV19 and TRBJ1-1; TRBD1 is a possible D gene (6 bases). Trimming stripped 8 bases from V and 2 bases from J, with 18 bases between. CDR1 and CDR2 (germline): LNHDA, SQIVND (reference sequence). The CDR3 loop spans 15 amino acids. CDR3 DNA: TGTGCCAGTTATGATCTCGGGGGGGCTAACACTGAAGCTTTCTTT. This translates into CASYDLGGANTEAFF.

This clone was counted a few times. V is TRBV27 and J is TRBJ1-6; D not certain. CDR3 length: 12 residues. Trimming removed 3 bases at V and 10 bases at J, with 7 bases between. CDR1 and CDR2 (germline): MNHEY, SMNVEV (reference sequence). The CDR3 DNA is TGTGCCAGCAGTTTCAGTTTGTCACCCCTCCACTTT. This translates into CASSFSLSPLHF.

This clone was observed a few times. This chain connects TRBV29-1 to TRBJ1-4; D is possibly TRBD1 (6 bases). Looked up from germline, CDR1 is SQVTM and CDR2 is ANQGSEA. This CDR3 is built from 15 residues. The germline V and J ends were trimmed by 2 bases and 5 bases, with 15 bases remaining between them. The CDR3 region has the DNA TGCAGCGTTGAACGGTCTGGGCAGGGGAATGAAAAACTGTTTTTT. The encoded protein is CSVERSGQGNEKLFF.

The V call is TRBV5-6, the J call TRBJ2-7, with 8 bases fitting TRBD1. CDR1 and CDR2 from the germline V gene are SGHDT and YYEEEE. This CDR3 has 15 amino acids. The ends lost 5 bases at V and 5 bases at J; junction bases unmatched: 12. The CDR3 nucleotides read TGTGCCAGCAGGCTATCCCAGGGGGCGCCGGACGAGCAGTACTTC. This translates into CASRLSQGAPDEQYF.

CDR3 coding DNA: TGCGCCAGCAGCTTGGCCCCGACAGGGGACGGCAATCAGCCCCAGCATTTT. It encodes CASSLAPTGDGNQPQHF. The chain employs TRBV5-1 and TRBJ1-5; TRBD1 aligns across 8 bases. CDR3 length equals 17 residues. Germline assignment: CDR1 SGHRS and CDR2 YFSETQ. V was clipped by 0 bases and J by 2 bases; unmatched bases: 7.

The chain couples TRBV7-2 to TRBJ1-2, with 7 bases identical to TRBD1. With 5 bases clipped from V and 4 bases from J, the junction kept 10 bases outside the gene matches. Looked up from germline, CDR1 is SGHTA and CDR2 is FQGNSA. The CDR3 has 15 residues. CDR3 in amino acids: CASSLTLGDSYGYTF. Here the CDR3 DNA reads TGTGCCAGCAGCCTCACCCTCGGGGACAGCTATGGCTACACCTTC.

The J gene is TRBJ1-1, the V gene TRBV10-1; D unresolved. This CDR3 has 14 amino acids. Germline assignment: CDR1 WNHNN and CDR2 SYGVQD (reference sequence). V was clipped by 0 bases and J by 10 bases, with 15 bases between them. CDR3 loop: CASSESAAPYGAFF. The CDR3, as DNA: TGCGCCAGCAGTGAGTCGGCGGCTCCCTACGGAGCTTTCTTT.

This clone was seen more than once but under ten times. The chain carries TRBV5-4 and TRBJ2-1, with TRBD1 matching 8 bases. The CDR3 length is 15 residues. The germline gives CDR1 SGHNT, CDR2 YYREEE (reference sequence). V lost 5 bases and J lost 4; bases outside the gene matches: 8. DNA for the CDR3: TGTGCCAGCAGTGATGATCACAGGGGGTACAATGAGCAGTTCTTC. Its protein product is CASSDDHRGYNEQFF. The variable domain in full, with the rest retrieved from reference TRBV5-4 and TRBJ2-1, is ETGVTQSPTHLIKTRGQQVTLRCSSQSGHNTVSWYQQALGQGPQFIFQYYREEENGRGNFPPRFSGLQFPNYSSELNVNALELDDSALYLCASSDDHRGYNEQFFGPGTRLTVL.

This clone came up once. The chain carries TRBV5-1 and TRBJ2-2; TRBD1 is a possible D gene (5 bases). In germline, CDR1 is SGHRS, CDR2 YFSETQ. The CDR3 loop spans 17 amino acids. V lost 0 bases to trimming and J lost 0 bases, with 12 bases between them. As DNA, the CDR3 is TGCGCCAGCAGCTTGGAGCCAGGGCCTTCGAACACCGGGGAGCTGTTTTTT. This codes for CASSLEPGPSNTGELFF.

The gene calls are TRBV5-1 and TRBJ1-1, with TRBD1 matching 7 bases. The CDR3 is 15 amino acids. Germline CDR1 reads SGHRS; CDR2 reads YFSETQ. The trim removed 4 bases at V and 1 base at J, leaving 7 bases unmatched. The CDR3: CASSGRGQANTEAFF. Here the CDR3 DNA reads TGCGCCAGCAGCGGCCGTGGACAGGCGAACACTGAAGCTTTCTTT.

The V and J genes are TRBV7-9 and TRBJ1-4; 7 bases line up with TRBD1. Losses at the gene ends were 0 bases for V and 10 bases for J; bases not matched to a gene: 8. There are 15 residues in the CDR3. Germline V gives CDR1 SEHNR, CDR2 FQNEAQ (reference sequence). CDR3: CASSLAREGAGKLFF. The CDR3, as DNA: TGTGCCAGCAGCTTAGCGCGAGAGGGGGCTGGAAAACTGTTTTTT. Full variable domain (missing parts from reference TRBV7-9 and TRBJ1-4): DTGVSQNPRHKITKRGQNVTFRCDPISEHNRLYWYRQTLGQGPEFLTYFQNEAQLEKSRLLSDRFSAERPKGSFSTLEIQRTEQGDSAMYLCASSLAREGAGKLFFGSGTQLSVL.

V usage is TRBV5-6 and J usage is TRBJ1-2; 9 positions match TRBD1. From germline, CDR1 is SGHDT and CDR2 YYEEEE. With 4 bases clipped from V and 14 bases from J, the junction kept 9 bases outside the gene matches. This CDR3 has 12 amino acids. This chain's CDR3 is CASSPQTGGTTF. The CDR3 nucleotides are TGTGCCAGCAGCCCCCAAACAGGGGGCACAACCTTC.

DNA for the CDR3: TGTGCCAGCAGTCCCAGGGTTGATGGGGCCAACGTCCTGACTTTC. This encodes CASSPRVDGANVLTF. V is TRBV28 and J is TRBJ2-6; possible D gene TRBD1, 5 bases. CDR3 length: 15 amino acids. Trimming cost V 5 bases and J 3 bases, with 11 bases left between them. Looked up from germline, CDR1 is MDHEN and CDR2 is SYDVKM.

A few counts support this clone. This rearrangement joins TRBV24-1 to TRBJ2-1, with TRBD1 matching 7 bases. V shed 9 bases, J shed 3 bases, and the junction held 4 bases outside the gene matches. The CDR3 runs to 13 residues. CDR1 is KGHDR and CDR2 is SFDVKD in the germline V gene. The CDR3 DNA reads TGTGCCACCGGTACAGGGGTCTACAATGAGCAGTTCTTC. Amino acid sequence: CATGTGVYNEQFF.

The V and J genes are TRBV7-9 and TRBJ1-1, with no clear D. The CDR3 length is 13 residues. The germline V gene has CDR1 SEHNR and CDR2 FQNEAQ (reference sequence). Between the trimmed V and J ends, which lost 3 bases and 6 bases, there was a span of 11 bases. The CDR3 DNA sequence: TGTGCCAGCAGCTTTTCCCCCCCTGCTGAAGCTTTCTTT. Its translation: CASSFSPPAEAFF.